Listed here is a single T cell receptor beta chain. Its antigen is unidentified. These data are taken from a study of blood T cells in healthy people across ages. Study-level information: Template-switching capture recovered about one barcoded beta molecule per two T cells.

Together with a sample-barcoded 5' primer, a J-beta primer mix was included in a second PCR lasting about 7 to 12 cycles. TCRdb ran MiXCR on the 5' RACE reads and lists one entry per CDR3 protein. The sample comprises 780,000 or so distinct CDR3 sequences, roughly 50% of which are singletons, and approximately 40% rests with the top ten. Regarding the study as a whole: There was a strong correlation between TCR beta diversity and naive T cell percentage.

The CDR3 loop spans 15 amino acids. The trim removed 0 bases at V and 14 bases at J, leaving 11 bases unmatched. Per germline, CDR1 MGHRA and CDR2 YSYEKL. Material for sequencing was blood. The receptor was derived from a man aged 80 or over in good health. The gene calls are TRBV4-1 and TRBJ2-3, with TRBD2 identical over 10 bases. The CDR3 sequence is CASSQEPSGRSYAYF. CDR3 DNA: TGCGCCAGCAGCCAAGAACCTAGCGGGAGAAGCTACGCGTATTTT.